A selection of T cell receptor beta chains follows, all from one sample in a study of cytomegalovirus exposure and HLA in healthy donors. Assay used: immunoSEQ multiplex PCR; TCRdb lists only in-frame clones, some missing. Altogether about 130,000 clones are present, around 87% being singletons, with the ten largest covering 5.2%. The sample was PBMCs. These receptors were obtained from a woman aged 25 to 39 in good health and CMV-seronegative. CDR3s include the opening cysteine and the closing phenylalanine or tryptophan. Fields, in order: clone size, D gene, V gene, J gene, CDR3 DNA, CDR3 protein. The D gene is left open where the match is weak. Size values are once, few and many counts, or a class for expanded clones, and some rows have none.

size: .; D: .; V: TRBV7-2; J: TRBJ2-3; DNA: TGTGCCAGCAGCTTGGTTTCGGGGAGAACAGATACGCAGTATTTT; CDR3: CASSLVSGRTDTQYF
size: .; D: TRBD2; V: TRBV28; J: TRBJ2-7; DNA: TGTGCCAGCCCACCCCCGGTTGGGACTTCTCGGGGGGGAACTGAGCAGTACTTC; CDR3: CASPPPVGTSRGGTEQYF
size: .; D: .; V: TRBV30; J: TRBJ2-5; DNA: TGTGCCTGGAAGGGGAAAGCGGGCGGGACCCAGTACTTC; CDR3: CAWKGKAGGTQYF
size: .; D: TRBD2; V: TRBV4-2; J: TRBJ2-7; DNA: TGTGCCAGCAGGGGCGGGGGGCCCGAGCAGTACTTC; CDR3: CASRGGGPEQYF
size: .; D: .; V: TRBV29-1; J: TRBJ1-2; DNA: TGCAGCGTTGACCGCCTGGGAGGCGGGGGCTACACCTTC; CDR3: CSVDRLGGGGYTF
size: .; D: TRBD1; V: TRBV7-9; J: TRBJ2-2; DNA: TGTGCCAGCAGCTCCCCCGGGACAGGGCTGTCCGGGGAGCTGTTTTTT; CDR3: CASSSPGTGLSGELFF
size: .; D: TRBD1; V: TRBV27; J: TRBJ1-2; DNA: TGTGCCAGCAGTTTATCGTCCTTACCAGGGGGAAATGGCTACACCTTC; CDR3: CASSLSSLPGGNGYTF
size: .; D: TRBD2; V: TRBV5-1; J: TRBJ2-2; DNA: TGCGCCAGCAGCCGGACTAGCGGGAGGGGCGGCACCGGGGAGCTGTTTTTT; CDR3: CASSRTSGRGGTGELFF
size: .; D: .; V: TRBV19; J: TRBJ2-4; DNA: TGTGCCAGTAGTATCTTGGGGGGTGACATTCAGTACTTC; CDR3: CASSILGGDIQYF
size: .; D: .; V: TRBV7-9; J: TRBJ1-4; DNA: TGTGCCAGCACCTACCCCGGAGGGAGGACTGAAAAACTGTTTTTT; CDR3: CASTYPGGRTEKLFF
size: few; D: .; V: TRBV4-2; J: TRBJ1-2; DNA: TGTGCCAGCAGCCAGGGGTCTAGGGGCAACTATGGCTACACCTTC; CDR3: CASSQGSRGNYGYTF
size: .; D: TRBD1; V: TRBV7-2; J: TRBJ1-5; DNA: TGTGCCAGCAGCTTCTCCGGGACAGGAAATCAGCCCCAGCATTTT; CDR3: CASSFSGTGNQPQHF
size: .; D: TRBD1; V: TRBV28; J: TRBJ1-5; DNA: TGTGCCAGCCGTGAACAGGGGAGTTTTCAGCCCCAGCATTTT; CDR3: CASREQGSFQPQHF
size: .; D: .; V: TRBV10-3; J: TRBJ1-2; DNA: TGTGCCACCCACAGCGCCGCGGGGGGCTACACCTTC; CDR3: CATHSAAGGYTF
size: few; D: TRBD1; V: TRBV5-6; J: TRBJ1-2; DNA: TGTGCCAGCAGACAGGGGGCCAACTATGGCTACACCTTC; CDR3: CASRQGANYGYTF
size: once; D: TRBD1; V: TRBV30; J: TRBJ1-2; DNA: TGTGCCTGGAAAGATCAGGGGGCGGGTGGCTACACCTTC; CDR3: CAWKDQGAGGYTF
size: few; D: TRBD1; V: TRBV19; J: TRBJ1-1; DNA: TGTGCCAGTAGTATAGGACAGGGCCTCCCATTTGCTTTCTTT; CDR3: CASSIGQGLPFAFF
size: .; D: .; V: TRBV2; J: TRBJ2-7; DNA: TGTGCCAGCAGTGACGTGGACAGCGTATACGAGCAGTACTTC; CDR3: CASSDVDSVYEQYF
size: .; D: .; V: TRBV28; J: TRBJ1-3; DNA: TGTGCCAGCAGTTTATTTACAGGGCTCAACTCTGGAAACACCATATATTTT; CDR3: CASSLFTGLNSGNTIYF
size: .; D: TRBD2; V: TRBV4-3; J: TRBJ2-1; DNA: TGCGCCAGCAGCCCCACTTGGACTAGCGACAATGAGCAGTTCTTC; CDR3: CASSPTWTSDNEQFF
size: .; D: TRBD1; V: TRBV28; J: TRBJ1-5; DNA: TGTGCCAGCAGTGACCCTGGGACAGGGGGCAGCCAGCCCCAGCATTTT; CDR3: CASSDPGTGGSQPQHF
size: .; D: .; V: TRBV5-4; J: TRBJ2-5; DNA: TGTGCCAGCAGCTTGGCAGGGGTCTTGGAGACCCAGTACTTC; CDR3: CASSLAGVLETQYF
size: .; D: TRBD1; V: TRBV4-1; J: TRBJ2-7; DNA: TGCGCCAGCAGCCAGGGGACAGGGGGGAGTACCTACGAGCAGTACTTC; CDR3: CASSQGTGGSTYEQYF
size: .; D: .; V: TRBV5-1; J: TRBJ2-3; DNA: TGCGCCAGCGAACCAATCTCAGGGGTCGGCACAGATACGCAGTATTTT; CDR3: CASEPISGVGTDTQYF
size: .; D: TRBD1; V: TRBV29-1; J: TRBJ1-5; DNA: TGCAGGCTGCCGGGACAGGGTCGTCAGCCCCAGCATTTT; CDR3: CRLPGQGRQPQHF
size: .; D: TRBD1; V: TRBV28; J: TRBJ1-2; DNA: TGTGCCAGCAGACCTACCCACAGGGGGCTGGGAGGCTACACCTTC; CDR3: CASRPTHRGLGGYTF
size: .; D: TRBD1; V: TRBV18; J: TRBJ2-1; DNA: TGTGCCAGCTCACAGATAACCGGACAGGGCGGCAATGAGCAGTTCTTC; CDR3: CASSQITGQGGNEQFF
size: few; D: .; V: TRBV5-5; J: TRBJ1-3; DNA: TGTGCCAGCAGCCGCTCCCCGGTGGAGTCCGCGACCTCTGGAAACACCATATATTTT; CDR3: CASSRSPVESATSGNTIYF
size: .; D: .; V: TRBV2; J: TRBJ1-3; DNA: TGTGCCAGCAGCCAATCCAGGGTAGGAAACACCATATATTTT; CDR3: CASSQSRVGNTIYF
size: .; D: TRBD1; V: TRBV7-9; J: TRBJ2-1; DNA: TGTGCCAGCGGACAGGGGGCTGGTGAGCAGTTCTTC; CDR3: CASGQGAGEQFF
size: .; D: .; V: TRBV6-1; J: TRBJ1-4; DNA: TGTGCCAGCAGAGAAGGGGCCTTGTCTGAAAAACTGTTTTTT; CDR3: CASREGALSEKLFF
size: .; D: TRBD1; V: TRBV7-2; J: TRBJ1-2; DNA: TGTGCCAGCAGCTTAGTACAGGGGGCTGGTTATGGCTACACCTTC; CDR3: CASSLVQGAGYGYTF
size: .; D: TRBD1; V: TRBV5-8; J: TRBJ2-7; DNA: TGTGCCAGCAGCCTCGGGACAGGGGGGCCCTACGAGCAGTACTTC; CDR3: CASSLGTGGPYEQYF
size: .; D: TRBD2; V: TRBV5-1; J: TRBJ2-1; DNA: TGCGCCAGCAGCTTGGCGAGTAGCGGGGGCTTGTACAATGAGCAGTTCTTC; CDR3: CASSLASSGGLYNEQFF
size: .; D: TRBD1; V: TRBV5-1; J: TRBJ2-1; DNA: TGCGCCAGCAGCTTGGATGGACAGGGCGGCAATGAGCAGTTCTTC; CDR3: CASSLDGQGGNEQFF